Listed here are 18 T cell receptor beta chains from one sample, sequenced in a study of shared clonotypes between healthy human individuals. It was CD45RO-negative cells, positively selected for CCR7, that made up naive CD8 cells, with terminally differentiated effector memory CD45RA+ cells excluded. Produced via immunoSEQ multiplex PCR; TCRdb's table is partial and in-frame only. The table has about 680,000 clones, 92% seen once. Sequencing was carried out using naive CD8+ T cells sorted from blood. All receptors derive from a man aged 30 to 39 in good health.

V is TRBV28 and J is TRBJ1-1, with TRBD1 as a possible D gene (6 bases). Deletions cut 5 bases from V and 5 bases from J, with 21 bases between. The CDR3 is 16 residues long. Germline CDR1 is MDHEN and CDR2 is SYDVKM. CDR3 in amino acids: CASSQPFWGGETEAFF. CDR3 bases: TGTGCCAGCAGTCAACCCTTTTGGGGGGGCGAGACTGAAGCTTTCTTT.

For the CDR3, the DNA is TGTGCCAGCAGCCCGAATATAGGGGGGAACACCGGGGAGCTGTTTTTT. Its protein product is CASSPNIGGNTGELFF. This chain uses TRBV7-8 with TRBJ2-2; D may be TRBD1 (6 bases). This CDR3 comprises 16 residues. V lost 5 bases and J 1 base, leaving 14 bases between the germline ends. Per germline, CDR1 SGHVS and CDR2 FQNEAQ.

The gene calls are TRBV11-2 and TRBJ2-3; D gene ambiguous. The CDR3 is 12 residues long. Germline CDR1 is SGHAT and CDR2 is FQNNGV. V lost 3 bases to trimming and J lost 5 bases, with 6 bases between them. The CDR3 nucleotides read TGTGCCAGCAGCTTGCTTCAAGATACGCAGTATTTT. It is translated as CASSLLQDTQYF.

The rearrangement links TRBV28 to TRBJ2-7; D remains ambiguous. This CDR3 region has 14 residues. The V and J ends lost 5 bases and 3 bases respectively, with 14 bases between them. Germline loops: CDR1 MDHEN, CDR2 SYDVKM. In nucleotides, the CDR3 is TGTGCCAGCAGTCAGAGCGCATCCGGCTACGAGCAGTACTTC. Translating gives CASSQSASGYEQYF.

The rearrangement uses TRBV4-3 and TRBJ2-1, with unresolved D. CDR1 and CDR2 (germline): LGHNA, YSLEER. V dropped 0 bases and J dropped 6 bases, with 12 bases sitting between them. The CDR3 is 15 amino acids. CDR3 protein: CASSQEIGNLNEQFF. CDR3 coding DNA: TGCGCCAGCAGCCAAGAAATTGGGAACCTCAATGAGCAGTTCTTC.

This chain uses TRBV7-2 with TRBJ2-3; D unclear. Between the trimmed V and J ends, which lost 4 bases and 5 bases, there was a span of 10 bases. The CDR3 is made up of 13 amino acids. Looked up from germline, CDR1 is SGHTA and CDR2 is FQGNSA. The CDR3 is CASSSISEDTQYF. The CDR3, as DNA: TGTGCCAGCAGCTCTATATCTGAAGATACGCAGTATTTT.

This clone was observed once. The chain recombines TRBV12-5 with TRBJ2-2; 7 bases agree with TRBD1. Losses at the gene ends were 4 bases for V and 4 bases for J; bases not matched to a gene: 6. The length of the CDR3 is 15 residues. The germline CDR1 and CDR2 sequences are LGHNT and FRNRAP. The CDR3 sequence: CASGYTGATTGELFF. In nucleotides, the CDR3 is TGTGCTAGTGGTTACACAGGGGCGACCACCGGGGAGCTGTTTTTT.

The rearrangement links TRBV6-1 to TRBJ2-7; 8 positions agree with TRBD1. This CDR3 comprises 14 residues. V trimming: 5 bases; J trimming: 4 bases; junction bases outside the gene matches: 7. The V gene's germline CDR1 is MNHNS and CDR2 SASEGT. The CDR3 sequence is CASSKTGVTYEQYF. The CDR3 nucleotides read TGTGCCAGCAGTAAGACAGGGGTTACTTACGAGCAGTACTTC.

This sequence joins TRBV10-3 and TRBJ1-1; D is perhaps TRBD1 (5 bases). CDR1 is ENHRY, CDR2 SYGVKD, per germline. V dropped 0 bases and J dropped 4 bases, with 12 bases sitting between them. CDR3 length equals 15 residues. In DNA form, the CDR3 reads TGTGCCATCAGTGAGTCGTGGGACGGAGGCACTGAAGCTTTCTTT. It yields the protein CAISESWDGGTEAFF.

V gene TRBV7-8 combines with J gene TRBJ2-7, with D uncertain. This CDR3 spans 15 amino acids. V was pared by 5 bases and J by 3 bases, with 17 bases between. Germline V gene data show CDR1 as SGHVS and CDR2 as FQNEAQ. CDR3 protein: CASSTRPHELYEQYF. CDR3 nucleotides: TGTGCCAGCAGCACGCGGCCACACGAACTCTACGAGCAGTACTTC.

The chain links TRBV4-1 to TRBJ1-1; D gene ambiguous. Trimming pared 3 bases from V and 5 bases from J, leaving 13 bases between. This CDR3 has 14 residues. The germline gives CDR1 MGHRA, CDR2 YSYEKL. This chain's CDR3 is CASSQNQGRTEAFF. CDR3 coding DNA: TGCGCCAGCAGCCAGAATCAAGGGAGAACTGAAGCTTTCTTT.

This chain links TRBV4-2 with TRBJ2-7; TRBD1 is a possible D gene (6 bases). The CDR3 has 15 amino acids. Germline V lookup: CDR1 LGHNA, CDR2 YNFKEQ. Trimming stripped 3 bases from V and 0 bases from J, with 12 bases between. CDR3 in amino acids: CASSQIQGSSYEQYF. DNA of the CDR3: TGTGCCAGCAGCCAGATACAGGGTAGCTCCTACGAGCAGTACTTC.

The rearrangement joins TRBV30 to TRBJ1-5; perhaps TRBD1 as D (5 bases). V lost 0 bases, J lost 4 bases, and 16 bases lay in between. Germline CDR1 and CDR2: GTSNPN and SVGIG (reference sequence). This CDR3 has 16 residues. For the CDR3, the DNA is TGTGCCTGGAGTGTCGGGGGGGGAGTTGGGAATCAGCCCCAGCATTTT. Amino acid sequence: CAWSVGGGVGNQPQHF.

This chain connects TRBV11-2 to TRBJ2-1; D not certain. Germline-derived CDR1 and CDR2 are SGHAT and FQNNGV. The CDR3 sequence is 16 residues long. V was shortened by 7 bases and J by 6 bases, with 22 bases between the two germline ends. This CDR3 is CASTSLSDVVGNEQFF. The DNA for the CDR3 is TGTGCCAGCACCTCTTTATCGGACGTAGTCGGCAATGAGCAGTTCTTC. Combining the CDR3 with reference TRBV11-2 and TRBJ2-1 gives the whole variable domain EAGVAQSPRYKIIEKRQSVAFWCNPISGHATLYWYQQILGQGPKLLIQFQNNGVVDDSQLPKDRFSAERLKGVDSTLKIQPAKLEDSAVYLCASTSLSDVVGNEQFFGPGTRLTVL.

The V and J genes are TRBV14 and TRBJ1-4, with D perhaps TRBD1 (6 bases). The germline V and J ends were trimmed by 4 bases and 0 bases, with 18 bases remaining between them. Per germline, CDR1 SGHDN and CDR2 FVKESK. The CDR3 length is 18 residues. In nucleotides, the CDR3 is TGTGCCAGCAGCCGTTACCGAGGGGGATTTGCAACTAATGAAAAACTGTTTTTT. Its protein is CASSRYRGGFATNEKLFF. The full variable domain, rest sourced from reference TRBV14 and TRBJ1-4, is EAGVTQFPSHSVIEKGQTVTLRCDPISGHDNLYWYRRVMGKEIKFLLHFVKESKQDESGMPNNRFLAERTGGTYSTLKVQPAELEDSGVYFCASSRYRGGFATNEKLFFGSGTQLSVL.

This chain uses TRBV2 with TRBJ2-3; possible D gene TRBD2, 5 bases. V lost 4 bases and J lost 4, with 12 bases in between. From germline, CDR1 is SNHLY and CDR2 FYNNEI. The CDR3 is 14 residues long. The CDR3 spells CASSGFLAPDTQYF. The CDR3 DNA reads TGTGCCAGCAGTGGGTTCCTAGCCCCAGATACGCAGTATTTT.

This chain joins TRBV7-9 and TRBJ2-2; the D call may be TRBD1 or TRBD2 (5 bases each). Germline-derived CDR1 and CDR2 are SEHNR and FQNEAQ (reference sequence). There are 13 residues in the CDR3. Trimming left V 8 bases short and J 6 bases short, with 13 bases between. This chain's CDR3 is CASSPSGPGELFF. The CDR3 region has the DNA TGTGCCAGCTCACCTTCGGGGCCCGGGGAGCTGTTTTTT.

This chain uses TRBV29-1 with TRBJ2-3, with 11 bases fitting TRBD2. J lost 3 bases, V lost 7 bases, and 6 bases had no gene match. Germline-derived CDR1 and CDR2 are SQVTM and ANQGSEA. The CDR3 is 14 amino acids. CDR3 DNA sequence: TGCAGCGCTCCCACTAGCGGGAGTACAGATACGCAGTATTTT. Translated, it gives CSAPTSGSTDTQYF.